This T cell receptor (beta chain) is from a study of PD-L1 blockade in urothelial cancer. Study context: Patients went on atezolizumab in the mid-2010s, receiving 1,200 mg intravenously every 3 weeks. Treatment start was followed by blood analysis at 3 weeks (second dose) and again at 6 weeks. Study findings and constraints: When measured at 3 weeks, tumor-associated blood clones expanded more in durable-benefit patients.

This table comes from immunoSEQ multiplex PCR, and its TCRdb copy is limited to in-frame clones, with some not included. The sample has some 100,000 clones, 89% seen once; the top ten hold about 1%. As to time point: pretreatment peripheral blood. Patients presented with locally advanced or metastatic urothelial carcinoma. V lost 2 bases, J lost 3 bases, and 9 bases lay in between. The CDR3 is made up of 13 amino acids. Germline lookup yields CDR1 SGHRS and CDR2 YFSETQ. Comments on this clone: As yet, its antigen is unknown.

The sequence was collected from a woman of 80 years or more with urothelial cancer. The chain joins TRBV5-1 to TRBJ2-7, with a possible D match to TRBD1 (6 bases). Specimen: PBMCs, collected around atezolizumab (anti-PD-L1) treatment. The CDR3 nucleotides read TGCGCCAGCAGCTTAAGAGGGGGCTACGAGCAGTACTTC. Its translation: CASSLRGGYEQYF.